The 12 T cell receptor beta chains below were found in one sample sequenced in a study of T cells after yellow fever vaccination. TCRdb reprocessed the 5' RACE reads via MiXCR and lists one record per CDR3 protein. The sample has hundreds of thousands of distinct CDR3 sequences, 15% to 20% seen once. The source material was PBMCs, sampled before the yellow fever booster vaccination. Receptors originate from a man younger than 35 who received the YFV17D yellow fever vaccine.

The chain links TRBV6-2 or TRBV6-3 to TRBJ2-5; D tentatively reads TRBD1 or TRBD2 (5 bases each). The CDR3 loop spans 15 amino acids. The V end was cut by 6 bases, the J end by 5 bases, with 19 bases between. Per germline, CDR1 MNHEY and CDR2 SVGEGT. The CDR3 DNA reads TGTGCCAGCAGCGGGACCGGGCTGACCCGGGAGACCCAGTACTTC. Its protein product is CASSGTGLTRETQYF.

This clonotype was seen repeatedly, ten times or more. The genes are TRBV10-3 and TRBJ2-1, with TRBD2 matching 16 bases. Looked up from germline, CDR1 is ENHRY and CDR2 is SYGVKD. V shed 5 bases and J 9 bases; nucleotides not matched to a gene: 10. The CDR3 runs to 17 residues. CDR3 amino acids: CAISLGGTSGGAGEQFF. The CDR3 nucleotides are TGTGCCATCAGTTTAGGAGGGACTAGCGGGGGGGCTGGTGAGCAGTTCTTC.

The chain has TRBV12-3 or TRBV12-4 and TRBJ1-1; D is perhaps TRBD1 (5 bases). Trimming shortened V by 3 bases and J by 5 bases, and 10 bases separated the two germline ends. The CDR3 runs to 13 residues. The CDR3 DNA reads TGTGCCAGCAGTTTCGGGGAGGGGACTGAAGCTTTCTTT. Protein sequence: CASSFGEGTEAFF.

This clonotype was counted only a few times. The chain recombines TRBV4-1 with TRBJ1-6; unclear D gene. Germline CDR1 and CDR2: MGHRA and YSYEKL. With 0 bases removed from V and 16 bases from J, the gap between germline ends came to 16 bases. CDR3 length: 14 amino acids. In DNA, the CDR3 is TGCGCCAGCAGCCAAGATGGACGGCCTTATCCGCTCCACTTT. It translates to CASSQDGRPYPLHF.

V and J are TRBV4-1 and TRBJ2-3, with 8 bases aligning to TRBD1. The CDR3 consists of 14 residues. V was clipped by 1 base and J by 4 bases; unmatched bases: 1. CDR1 and CDR2 (germline): MGHRA, YSYEKL. The CDR3 sequence: CASSQGTGPDTQYF. The CDR3 nucleotides read TGCGCCAGCAGCCAAGGGACAGGGCCAGATACGCAGTATTTT.

As regards this clonotype: A much more abundant neighbour one base away suggests this may be a read error. The CDR3 bases are TGCGCCAGCAGTGGGGACCCTTCACGAGGCTACACCTTC. Translation gives CASSGDPSRGYTF. The V call is TRBV10-1, the J call TRBJ1-2; D is perhaps TRBD1 (5 bases). This CDR3 is 13 amino acids long. V shed 4 bases and J shed 8 bases, with 14 bases lying between them. Looked up from germline, CDR1 is WNHNN and CDR2 is SYGVQD (reference sequence).

In its sample, this clonotype was seen many times. This chain joins TRBV5-1 and TRBJ2-3, with D uncertain. Germline CDR1 is SGHRS and CDR2 is YFSETQ. The V and J ends lost 4 bases and 1 base respectively, with 16 bases between them. The CDR3 length is 16 residues. CDR3: CASSRTSTVRTDTQYF. The CDR3 coding sequence is TGCGCCAGCAGCCGAACCTCCACAGTCCGCACAGATACGCAGTATTTT.

This clonotype has a handful of counts. This sequence joins TRBV10-2 and TRBJ1-2; D unclear. V was shortened by 3 bases and J by 7 bases, with 21 bases between the two germline ends. The CDR3 loop spans 16 amino acids. The V gene's germline CDR1 is WSHSY and CDR2 SAAADI. The CDR3 spells CASSDPTPAGRSGYTF. CDR3 sequence (DNA): TGCGCCAGCAGTGACCCTACCCCGGCGGGGAGAAGTGGCTACACCTTC.

This chain joins TRBV6-2 or TRBV6-3 and TRBJ2-3; D is undetermined. CDR1 is MNHEY and CDR2 is SVGEGT in the germline V gene. The CDR3 totals 17 residues. V shed 0 bases and J shed 4 bases, with 17 bases lying between them. In nucleotides, the CDR3 is TGTGCCAGCAGTTACTCGGTCCTCAGGCAGTTCGCAGATACGCAGTATTTT. Protein: CASSYSVLRQFADTQYF.

At least ten counts were recorded for this clonotype. This chain connects TRBV12-3 or TRBV12-4 to TRBJ1-1; D gene unclear. Trimming left V 5 bases short and J 5 bases short, with 9 bases between. This CDR3 region has 12 residues. The CDR3 nucleotides are TGTGCCAGCAGTCCCTTAATTACTGAAGCTTTCTTT. It translates to CASSPLITEAFF.

This clonotype was picked up a small number of times. The DNA of the CDR3 is TGTGCCAGCAGCCAAGAGGGACTAGCGGGGAGAAACATTCAGTACTTC. Translated, it gives CASSQEGLAGRNIQYF. This chain links TRBV14 with TRBJ2-4, with TRBD2 matching 13 bases. With 0 bases clipped from V and 6 bases from J, the junction kept 2 bases outside the gene matches. This CDR3 has 16 amino acids. Germline loops: CDR1 SGHDN, CDR2 FVKESK.

The rearrangement links TRBV4-1 to TRBJ1-1; TRBD1 might be the D (5 bases). Germline V lookup: CDR1 MGHRA, CDR2 YSYEKL. V shed 6 bases and J shed 1 base, with 18 bases lying between them. The CDR3 is made up of 16 amino acids. The CDR3 region is CASRKTVFGANTEAFF. The CDR3 DNA sequence: TGCGCCAGCAGGAAGACAGTCTTCGGTGCGAACACTGAAGCTTTCTTT.